These 2 T cell receptor beta chains share one sample of origin, sequenced in a study of blood T cell repertoires in COVID-19. The data were produced by immunoSEQ multiplex PCR, yet TCRdb's version contains in-frame clones alone and is incomplete. The table includes approximately 300,000 clones, roughly nine tenths detected once. What was sequenced was PBMCs or T cells enriched from blood (not recorded which). These receptors originate from a woman younger than 45 who had recovered from COVID-19.

The table lists this clone with a few counts. The CDR3 here is CASSILGTSYEQYF. The CDR3 DNA reads as TGTGCCAGTAGTATCTTGGGGACTTCCTACGAGCAGTACTTC. The gene calls are TRBV19 and TRBJ2-7, with D possibly being TRBD2 (6 bases). Germline V CDR1 and CDR2: LNHDA, SQIVND (reference sequence). The CDR3 sequence is 14 residues long. Trimming stripped 3 bases from V and 1 base from J, with 10 bases between.

The rearrangement uses TRBV7-3 and TRBJ2-1; TRBD2 matches 9 bases. Unmatched junction bases numbered 8, after V lost 5 bases and J lost 9 bases. The CDR3 totals 14 residues. Germline assignment: CDR1 SGHTA and CDR2 FQGTGA. CDR3 nucleotides: TGTGCCAGCAGCCCAGCGGGGGGAGAATCTGAGCAGTTCTTC. Protein product: CASSPAGGESEQFF.